Each of the 21 T cell receptor beta chains below was sequenced from the same sample in a study of T cell responses to AZD1222 COVID-19 vaccine. Data came from immunoSEQ multiplex PCR; TCRdb stores just in-frame clones and leaves some out. The repertoire holds some 150,000 clones, with roughly 85% as singletons. The sample was peripheral blood, taken 28 days after the second dose of the MenACWY control vaccine. These receptors were obtained from an adult who received the MenACWY meningococcal vaccine as a control.

J is TRBJ1-6 and V is TRBV9; D not resolved. V was trimmed by 3 bases and J by 8 bases, leaving 12 bases between them. The length of the CDR3 is 14 residues. Germline CDR1 SGDLS, CDR2 YYNGEE. The CDR3 DNA sequence: TGTGCCAGCAGCGCCTCATCGCCCGATTCACCCCTCCACTTT. Translating it yields CASSASSPDSPLHF.

The V and J genes are TRBV19 and TRBJ2-7; D uncertain. Trimming took 2 bases from V and 1 from J, leaving 15 bases between them. This CDR3 comprises 16 residues. CDR1 is LNHDA, CDR2 SQIVND, per germline (reference sequence). The chain's CDR3 is CASSISPPTVSYEQYF. The CDR3 nucleotides read TGTGCCAGTAGTATATCCCCCCCGACGGTATCCTACGAGCAGTACTTC.

This clone has only one observation. The chain combines TRBV19 with TRBJ2-1, with D perhaps matching TRBD2 (5 bases). Germline loops: CDR1 LNHDA, CDR2 SQIVND (reference sequence). The CDR3 runs to 17 residues. V was cut by 0 bases and J by 3 bases, with 15 bases left in between. The CDR3 loop reads CASSIDLDGNGYNEQFF. The CDR3 region has the DNA TGTGCCAGTAGTATAGATCTTGACGGGAACGGCTACAATGAGCAGTTCTTC.

V is TRBV11-2 and J is TRBJ2-3, with 11 bases fitting TRBD2. V gave up 1 base and J gave up 2 bases; unmatched junction bases: 5. Germline loops: CDR1 SGHAT, CDR2 FQNNGV. The CDR3 runs to 17 residues. The CDR3 protein is CASSLGASGGITDTQYF. CDR3 bases: TGTGCCAGCAGCTTAGGGGCTAGCGGGGGGATCACAGATACGCAGTATTTT.

The rearrangement links TRBV9 to TRBJ2-4; 7 bases agree with TRBD1. Germline V gives CDR1 SGDLS, CDR2 YYNGEE. Trimming removed 3 bases from V and 0 bases from J; junction bases left unmatched: 15. This CDR3 is built from 19 residues. This CDR3 is CASSGGEIRGRLAKNIQYF. The CDR3 region has the DNA TGTGCCAGCAGCGGAGGGGAAATAAGGGGGCGGCTAGCCAAAAACATTCAGTACTTC.

This clone showed up just a few times. The chain has TRBV28 and TRBJ1-2; D uncertain. From germline, CDR1 is MDHEN and CDR2 SYDVKM. The ends were cut back, 6 bases at V and 4 bases at J, with 15 bases in the middle. The CDR3 contains 14 residues. In DNA form, the CDR3 reads TGTGCCAGCAGCTTAAGACCGATAGGCTATGGCTACACCTTC. Protein: CASSLRPIGYGYTF.

The chain combines TRBV19 with TRBJ2-3, with 9 nucleotides matching TRBD2. The germline gives CDR1 LNHDA, CDR2 SQIVND (reference sequence). J was trimmed by 2 bases and V by 3 bases; bases with no gene match: 3. The CDR3 contains 15 residues. Written as DNA, the CDR3 is TGTGCCAGTAGTATGACTAGCGGCATCACAGATACGCAGTATTTT. It translates to CASSMTSGITDTQYF.

The CDR3 sequence is CASSIRGADANYGYTF. The CDR3 DNA reads TGTGCCAGTAGTATACGGGGGGCAGACGCTAACTATGGCTACACCTTC. V gene TRBV19 combines with J gene TRBJ1-2, with D perhaps matching TRBD1 (6 bases). This CDR3 contains 16 residues. Germline loops: CDR1 LNHDA, CDR2 SQIVND (reference sequence). The germline V and J ends were trimmed by 2 bases and 0 bases, with 13 bases remaining between them.

The chain couples TRBV5-1 to TRBJ1-2; 11 nucleotides match TRBD1. The trim removed 4 bases at V and 7 bases at J, leaving 12 bases unmatched. This CDR3 comprises 16 residues. Per the germline V gene, CDR1 is SGHRS and CDR2 is YFSETQ. CDR3 in amino acids: CASSQGQGVSLSGYTF. The CDR3 DNA follows: TGCGCCAGCAGCCAGGGACAGGGGGTCTCACTTAGTGGCTACACCTTC.

This clone was counted once. Other DNA sequences in this sample translate to the same CDR3. V gene TRBV9 combines with J gene TRBJ1-1, with 7 bases fitting TRBD1. The CDR3 has 14 amino acids. J gave up 1 base and V 2 bases, and 2 bases lay outside the gene matches. Germline-derived CDR1 and CDR2 are SGDLS and YYNGEE. CDR3 nucleotide sequence: TGTGCCAGCAGCGTTGGGGACAGGAACACTGAAGCTTTCTTT. Translated: CASSVGDRNTEAFF.

The DNA of the CDR3 is TGCGCCAGCAGCCTCGTCGAAGACACCGGGGAGCTGTTTTTT. Translating it yields CASSLVEDTGELFF. This chain links TRBV4-1 with TRBJ2-2; no definite D call. Germline CDR1 and CDR2: MGHRA and YSYEKL. With 4 bases removed from V and 3 bases from J, the gap between germline ends came to 9 bases. There are 14 residues in the CDR3.

V and J are TRBV9 and TRBJ1-1, with 9 bases matching TRBD1. CDR3 length: 17 amino acids. CDR1 is SGDLS and CDR2 is YYNGEE in the germline V gene. Trimming at V came to 2 bases and at J to 0 bases, leaving 8 bases not matched to a gene. The CDR3 nucleotides read TGTGCCAGCAGCGTCGGACAGGGGAAGGGAATGAACACTGAAGCTTTCTTT. This translates into CASSVGQGKGMNTEAFF.

The chain is built from TRBV7-9 and TRBJ1-2; 8 nucleotides agree with TRBD1. Trimming took 6 bases from V and 5 from J; bases not matched to a gene: 5. This CDR3 contains 13 residues. Per germline, CDR1 SEHNR and CDR2 FQNEAQ (reference sequence). CDR3 region: CASSPGGLYGYTF. CDR3 sequence (DNA): TGTGCCAGCAGTCCAGGGGGCTTGTATGGCTACACCTTC.

There are a few counts of this clone. The gene calls are TRBV5-1 and TRBJ1-2, with 7 bases lining up with TRBD1. V was clipped by 5 bases and J by 5 bases; unmatched bases: 9. In germline, CDR1 is SGHRS, CDR2 YFSETQ. The CDR3 has 14 amino acids. The CDR3 region has the DNA TGCGCCAGCAGAGAGGGGGCAGGGAAATATGGCTACACCTTC. Amino acid sequence: CASREGAGKYGYTF.

V usage is TRBV30 and J usage is TRBJ1-3, with 7 bases aligning to TRBD1. This CDR3 spans 14 amino acids. V lost 4 bases and J lost 2; bases outside the gene matches: 5. The V gene's germline CDR1 is GTSNPN and CDR2 SVGIG (reference sequence). The CDR3 bases are TGTGCCTGGACAACGGGACAGACTGGAAACACCATATATTTT. This sequence encodes CAWTTGQTGNTIYF.

This clone was observed a single time. V usage is TRBV7-2 and J usage is TRBJ1-6, with a possible D match to TRBD1 (6 bases). The CDR3 sequence is 15 residues long. With 0 bases removed from V and 14 bases from J, the gap between germline ends came to 17 bases. CDR1 SGHTA and CDR2 FQGNSA come from the germline V gene. DNA of the CDR3: TGTGCCAGCAGCTTAGCCCTTAGGGGGGGGAGAACCCTCCACTTT. Its translation: CASSLALRGGRTLHF.

This clone was found once. The rearrangement uses TRBV6-6 and TRBJ1-1; no reliable D call. Germline V gene sequence: CDR1 MNHNY, CDR2 SVGAGI (reference sequence). Trimming removed 6 bases at V and 3 bases at J, with 11 bases between. The CDR3 contains 13 residues. Here the CDR3 DNA reads TGTGCCAGCAGCTTACCCGGGGACACTGAAGCTTTCTTT. It translates to CASSLPGDTEAFF.

Here the CDR3 reads CASSLRTGPNEQFF. The CDR3 bases are TGTGCCAGTAGTCTCCGGACAGGGCCCAATGAGCAGTTCTTC. V is TRBV19 and J is TRBJ2-1, with TRBD1 matching 8 bases. Germline CDR1 and CDR2: LNHDA and SQIVND (reference sequence). This CDR3 contains 14 residues. V lost 5 bases, J lost 6 bases, and 6 bases stayed unmatched.

The chain couples TRBV28 to TRBJ1-1; D not certain. CDR1 and CDR2 from the germline V gene are MDHEN and SYDVKM. V was clipped by 2 bases and J by 1 base, with 5 bases between them. This CDR3 region has 13 residues. CDR3 coding DNA: TGTGCCAGCAGTTTACATGGGAACACTGAAGCTTTCTTT. Protein product: CASSLHGNTEAFF.

This clone was counted only a few times. The chain couples TRBV15 to TRBJ1-1; weak D call: TRBD1 (5 bases). V was pared by 1 base and J by 0 bases, with 12 bases between. This CDR3 has 16 amino acids. The germline V gene encodes CDR1 LNHNV and CDR2 YYDKDF (reference sequence). Here the CDR3 reads CATSRVKGQLNTEAFF. The CDR3 region has the DNA TGTGCCACCAGCAGAGTTAAGGGGCAGCTGAACACTGAAGCTTTCTTT.

The V and J genes are TRBV19 and TRBJ2-6; 7 positions agree with TRBD2. V shed 7 bases, J shed 2 bases, and the junction held 11 bases outside the gene matches. The CDR3 totals 17 residues. Germline lookup yields CDR1 LNHDA and CDR2 SQIVND (reference sequence). The CDR3 region has the DNA TGTGCCAGTAAACGGGCTAGCGGCTCGGCTGGGGCCAACGTCCTGACTTTC. Its translation is CASKRASGSAGANVLTF.